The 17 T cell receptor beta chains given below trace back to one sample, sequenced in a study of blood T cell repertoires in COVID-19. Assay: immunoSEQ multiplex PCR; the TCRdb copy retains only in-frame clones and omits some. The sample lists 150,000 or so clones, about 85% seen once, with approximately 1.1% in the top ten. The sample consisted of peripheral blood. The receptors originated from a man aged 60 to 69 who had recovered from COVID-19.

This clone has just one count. The CDR3 here is CASSREAGRREQYF. CDR3 nucleotides: TGTGCCAGCAGCCGAGAAGCGGGCAGGCGGGAGCAGTACTTC. This chain uses TRBV7-8 with TRBJ2-7; D might be TRBD2 (6 bases). CDR3 length equals 14 residues. Looked up from germline, CDR1 is SGHVS and CDR2 is FQNEAQ. Trimming pared 5 bases from V and 7 bases from J, leaving 18 bases between.

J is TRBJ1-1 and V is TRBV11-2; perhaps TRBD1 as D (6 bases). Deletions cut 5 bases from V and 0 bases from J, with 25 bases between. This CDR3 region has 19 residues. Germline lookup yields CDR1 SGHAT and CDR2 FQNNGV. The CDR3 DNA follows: TGTGCCAGCAGCCGCAAGAGGGCAGGGGCGACTATCATGAACACTGAAGCTTTCTTT. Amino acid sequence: CASSRKRAGATIMNTEAFF. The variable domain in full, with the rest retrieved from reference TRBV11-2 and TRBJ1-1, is EAGVAQSPRYKIIEKRQSVAFWCNPISGHATLYWYQQILGQGPKLLIQFQNNGVVDDSQLPKDRFSAERLKGVDSTLKIQPAKLEDSAVYLCASSRKRAGATIMNTEAFFGQGTRLTVV.

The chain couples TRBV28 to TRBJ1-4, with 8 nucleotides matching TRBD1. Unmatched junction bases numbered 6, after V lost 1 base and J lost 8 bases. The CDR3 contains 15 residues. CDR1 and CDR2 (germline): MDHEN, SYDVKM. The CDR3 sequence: CASSLSGTGGEKLFF. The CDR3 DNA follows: TGTGCCAGCAGTTTATCAGGGACAGGAGGCGAAAAACTGTTTTTT.

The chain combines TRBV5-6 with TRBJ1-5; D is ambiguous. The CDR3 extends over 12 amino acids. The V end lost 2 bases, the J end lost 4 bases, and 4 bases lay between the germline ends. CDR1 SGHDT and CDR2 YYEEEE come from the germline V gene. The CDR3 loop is CASSFRNQPQHF. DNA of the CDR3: TGTGCCAGCAGCTTTAGAAATCAGCCCCAGCATTTT.

The CDR3 DNA is TGCGCCAGCAGATTAAGCGGGAACCAAGAGACCCAGTACTTC. This encodes CASRLSGNQETQYF. The chain recombines TRBV4-1 with TRBJ2-5; 7 nucleotides match TRBD2. From germline, CDR1 is MGHRA and CDR2 YSYEKL. CDR3 size: 14 residues. With V trimmed by 6 bases and J by 0 bases, 4 bases remained unmatched.

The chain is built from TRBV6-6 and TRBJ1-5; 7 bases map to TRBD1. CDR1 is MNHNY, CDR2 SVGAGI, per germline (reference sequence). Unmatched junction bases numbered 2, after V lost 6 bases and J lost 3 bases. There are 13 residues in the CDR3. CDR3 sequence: CASRGQSNQPQHF. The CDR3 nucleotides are TGTGCCAGCAGGGGACAGTCCAATCAGCCCCAGCATTTT.

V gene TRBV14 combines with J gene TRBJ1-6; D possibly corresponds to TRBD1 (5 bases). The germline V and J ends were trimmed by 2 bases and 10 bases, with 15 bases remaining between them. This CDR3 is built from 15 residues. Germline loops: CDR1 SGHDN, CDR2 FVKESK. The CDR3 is CASSQFAQGFSPLHF. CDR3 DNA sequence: TGTGCCAGCAGCCAATTCGCCCAGGGTTTCTCACCCCTCCACTTT.

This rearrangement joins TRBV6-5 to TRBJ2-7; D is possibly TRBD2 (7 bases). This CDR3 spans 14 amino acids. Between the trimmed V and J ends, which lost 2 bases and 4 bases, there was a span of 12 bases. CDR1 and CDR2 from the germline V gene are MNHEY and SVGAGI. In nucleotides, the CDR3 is TGTGCCAGCAGTTACCGGGGGGCGGGGTACGAGCAGTACTTC. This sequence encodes CASSYRGAGYEQYF.

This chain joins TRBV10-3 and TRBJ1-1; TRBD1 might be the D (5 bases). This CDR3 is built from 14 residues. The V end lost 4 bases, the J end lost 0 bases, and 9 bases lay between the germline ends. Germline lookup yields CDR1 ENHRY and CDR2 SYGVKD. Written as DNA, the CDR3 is TGTGCCATCAGTGGACAGTTCATGAACACTGAAGCTTTCTTT. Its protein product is CAISGQFMNTEAFF.

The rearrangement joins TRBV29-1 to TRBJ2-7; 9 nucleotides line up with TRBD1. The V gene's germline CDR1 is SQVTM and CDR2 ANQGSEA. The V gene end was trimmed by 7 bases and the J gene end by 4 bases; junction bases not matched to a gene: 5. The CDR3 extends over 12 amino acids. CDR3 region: CSAGTGIYEQYF. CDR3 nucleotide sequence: TGCAGCGCCGGGACAGGGATATACGAGCAGTACTTC.

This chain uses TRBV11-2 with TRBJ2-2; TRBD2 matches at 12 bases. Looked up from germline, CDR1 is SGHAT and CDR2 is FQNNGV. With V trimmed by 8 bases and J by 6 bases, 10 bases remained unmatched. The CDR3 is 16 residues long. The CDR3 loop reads CASQGQTSGGSGELFF. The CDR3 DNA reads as TGTGCCAGCCAGGGACAAACTAGCGGGGGGTCCGGGGAGCTGTTTTTT.

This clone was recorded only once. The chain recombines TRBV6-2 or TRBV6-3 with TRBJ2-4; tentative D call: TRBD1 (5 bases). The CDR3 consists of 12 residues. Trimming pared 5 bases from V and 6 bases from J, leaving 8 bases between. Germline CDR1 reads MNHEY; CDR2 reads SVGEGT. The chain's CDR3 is CASSLDRNIQYF. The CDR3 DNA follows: TGTGCCAGCAGTCTCGACAGAAACATTCAGTACTTC.

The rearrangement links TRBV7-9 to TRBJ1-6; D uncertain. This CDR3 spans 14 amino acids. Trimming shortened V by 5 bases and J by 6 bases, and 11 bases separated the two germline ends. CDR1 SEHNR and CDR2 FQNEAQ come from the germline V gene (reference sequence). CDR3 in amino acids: CASSQMSTNSPLHF. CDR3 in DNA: TGTGCCAGCAGCCAAATGTCTACTAATTCACCCCTCCACTTT.

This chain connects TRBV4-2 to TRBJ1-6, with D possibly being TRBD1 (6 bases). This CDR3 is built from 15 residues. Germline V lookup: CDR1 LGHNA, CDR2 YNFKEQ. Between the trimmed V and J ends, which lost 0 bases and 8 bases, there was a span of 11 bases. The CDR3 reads CASSQDVAGDSPLHF. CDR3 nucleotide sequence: TGTGCCAGCAGCCAAGATGTAGCAGGGGATTCACCCCTCCACTTT.

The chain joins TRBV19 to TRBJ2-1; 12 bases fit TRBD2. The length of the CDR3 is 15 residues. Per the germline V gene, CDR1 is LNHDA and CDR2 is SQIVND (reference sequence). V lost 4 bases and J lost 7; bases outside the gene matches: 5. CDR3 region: CASSTSGGAGNEQFF. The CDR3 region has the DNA TGTGCCAGTAGTACTAGCGGGGGGGCGGGAAATGAGCAGTTCTTC.

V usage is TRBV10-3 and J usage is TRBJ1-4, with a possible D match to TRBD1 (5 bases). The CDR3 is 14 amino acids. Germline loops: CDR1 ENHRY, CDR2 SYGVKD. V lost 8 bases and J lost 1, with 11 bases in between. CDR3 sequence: CAIGGAGTNEKLFF. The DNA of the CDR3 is TGTGCCATCGGAGGGGCAGGAACTAATGAAAAACTGTTTTTT.

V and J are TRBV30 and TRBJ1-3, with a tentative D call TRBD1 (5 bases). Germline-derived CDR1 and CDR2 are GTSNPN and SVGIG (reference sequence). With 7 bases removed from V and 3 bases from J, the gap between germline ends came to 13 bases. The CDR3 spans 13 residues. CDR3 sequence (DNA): TGTGCCTTCCCAACGGGGGTTGGAAACACCATATATTTT. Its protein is CAFPTGVGNTIYF.